The clone carrying this T cell receptor (beta chain) was recorded at least ten times. Its cognate antigen is unknown. MiXCR was run by TCRdb on the multiplex PCR reads, yielding one entry per CDR3 protein. Of about 11,000 distinct CDR3 sequences listed, about 34% are singletons. V dropped 2 bases and J dropped 6 bases, with 17 bases sitting between them. Germline V gene data show CDR1 as MNHNS and CDR2 as SASEGT. CDR3 length equals 16 residues. The sample belongs to a study of breast tumors, draining lymph nodes, adjacent tissues. Study-wide points: Compared with basal-like, luminal-like tumors shared significantly more repertoire with nontumor tissue. Tumors had less TCR diversity than lymph nodes, more than nontumor tissue. The data were judged consistent with most tumor T cells coming from lymph node and expanding in tumor. Tumor T cell lymph node origin was a supported hypothesis, not proven.

The sequenced sample was breast tumor tissue. The TCR was taken from a female donor with breast cancer. Some clones in this sample may be carry-over from other donors' samples. V and J are TRBV6-1 and TRBJ1-5; tentatively, D is TRBD1 (6 bases). The CDR3 is CASSEHGGGASQPQHF. The CDR3 region has the DNA TGTGCCAGCAGTGAACATGGGGGGGGGGCGTCTCAGCCCCAGCATTTT.